One and the same sample provided the 20 T cell receptor beta chains below, sequenced in a study of T cells after posttransplantation cyclophosphamide. This table comes from immunoSEQ multiplex PCR, and its TCRdb copy is limited to in-frame clones, with some not included. The sample has over 2,500 clones, approximately 81% seen once. The specimen sequenced was CD8+ T cells sorted from PBMCs. Receptors originate from a woman aged 45-59 years in good health and a related stem cell transplant donor.

This clone showed up just once. The chain is built from TRBV4-1 and TRBJ1-6; possibly TRBD1 for D (6 bases). This CDR3 has 15 amino acids. Trimming took 2 bases from V and 8 from J, leaving 13 bases between them. Germline lookup yields CDR1 MGHRA and CDR2 YSYEKL. CDR3 in DNA: TGCGCCAGCAGCCAACGCACAGGGAAGCATTCACCCCTCCACTTT. This gives the protein CASSQRTGKHSPLHF.

This clone appeared a single time. The J gene is TRBJ1-1, the V gene TRBV7-6, with TRBD1 as a possible D gene (5 bases). CDR3 length equals 15 residues. V lost 0 bases and J 1 base, leaving 9 bases between the germline ends. In germline, CDR1 is SGHVS, CDR2 FNYEAQ. CDR3 residues: CASSLAGQGNTEAFF. The CDR3 bases are TGTGCCAGCAGCTTAGCGGGGCAGGGGAACACTGAAGCTTTCTTT.

This clone was seen more than once but under ten times. The V call is TRBV6-5, the J call TRBJ2-7; 9 bases agree with TRBD1. The length of the CDR3 is 15 residues. The germline gives CDR1 MNHEY, CDR2 SVGAGI. Trimming cost V 5 bases and J 3 bases; bases outside gene matches: 8. CDR3 coding DNA: TGTGCCAGCAGTGTGTCCGGGACAGGGATCTACGAGCAGTACTTC. Protein sequence: CASSVSGTGIYEQYF.

The genes are TRBV5-6 and TRBJ2-7; 8 bases are shared with TRBD1. The V segment lost 0 bases and the J segment 2 bases; nucleotides outside the gene matches: 10. Germline CDR1 is SGHDT and CDR2 is YYEEEE. The CDR3 runs to 17 residues. CDR3 nucleotides: TGTGCCAGCAGCTTGGCCAGTTGGGGACAGGTACCCTACGAGCAGTACTTC. Its protein is CASSLASWGQVPYEQYF.

The V call is TRBV6-5, the J call TRBJ2-7; 7 bases are a match to TRBD2. Germline CDR1 reads MNHEY; CDR2 reads SVGAGI. V trimming: 2 bases; J trimming: 0 bases; junction bases outside the gene matches: 4. The CDR3 loop spans 15 amino acids. CDR3 bases: TGTGCCAGCAGTTACGGCGGCGGGGGCTCCTACGAGCAGTACTTC. The encoded protein is CASSYGGGGSYEQYF.

The rearrangement joins TRBV6-5 to TRBJ2-5, with TRBD1 matching 10 bases. The germline V gene encodes CDR1 MNHEY and CDR2 SVGAGI. The CDR3 runs to 16 residues. V trimming: 1 base; J trimming: 5 bases; junction bases outside the gene matches: 7. CDR3: CASSYLRQGAKETQYF. CDR3 in DNA: TGTGCCAGCAGTTACTTAAGACAGGGGGCCAAGGAGACCCAGTACTTC.

This clone has more than one count but fewer than ten. The CDR3 reads CASSMGLGGYEQYF. CDR3 sequence (DNA): TGTGCCAGTAGTATGGGTCTAGGTGGATACGAGCAGTACTTC. The chain uses TRBV19 and TRBJ2-7; the D is unclear. Per the germline V gene, CDR1 is LNHDA and CDR2 is SQIVND (reference sequence). The CDR3 totals 14 residues. V dropped 3 bases and J dropped 4 bases, with 13 bases sitting between them.

This clone was detected a few times. The rearrangement joins TRBV27 to TRBJ2-7, with 10 nucleotides matching TRBD2. This CDR3 is built from 17 residues. CDR1 and CDR2 (germline): MNHEY, SMNVEV (reference sequence). Germline trimming cut 3 bases from V and 0 bases from J; bases unmatched to any gene: 8. CDR3 nucleotide sequence: TGTGCCAGCAGTTTGTATAAGGGACTAGCGCCCTCCTACGAGCAGTACTTC. Translated: CASSLYKGLAPSYEQYF.

The V gene is TRBV2, the J gene TRBJ2-7; D is ambiguous. Germline CDR1 is SNHLY and CDR2 is FYNNEI. The CDR3 is 12 residues long. The V gene lost 8 bases and the J gene lost 2 bases, with 10 bases spanning the gap. The CDR3 coding sequence is TGTGCCAGCGCACTACGTACCTACGAGCAGTACTTC. Protein product: CASALRTYEQYF.

The chain links TRBV6-6 to TRBJ2-1, with TRBD2 matching 7 bases. Germline CDR1 and CDR2: MNHNY and SVGAGI (reference sequence). V was clipped by 4 bases and J by 6 bases; unmatched bases: 3. The CDR3 length is 13 residues. The CDR3 spells CASSWPSGNEQFF. In nucleotides, the CDR3 is TGTGCCAGCAGTTGGCCTAGCGGCAATGAGCAGTTCTTC.

V is TRBV6-9 and J is TRBJ2-7; no clear D gene. V was shortened by 2 bases and J by 0 bases, with 8 bases between the two germline ends. Germline V gene sequence: CDR1 MNHGY, CDR2 SVAAGI. CDR3 size: 14 residues. The CDR3 region is CASSYGASSYEQYF. The CDR3 DNA is TGTGCCAGCAGTTATGGCGCTAGCTCCTACGAGCAGTACTTC.

The chain employs TRBV19 and TRBJ2-7; possible D gene TRBD1, 5 bases. V was clipped by 1 base and J by 2 bases, with 9 bases between them. Per the germline V gene, CDR1 is LNHDA and CDR2 is SQIVND (reference sequence). This CDR3 region has 14 residues. CDR3 region: CASSIVQGAYEQYF. The DNA for the CDR3 is TGTGCCAGTAGTATAGTCCAGGGCGCCTACGAGCAGTACTTC.

This chain connects TRBV5-4 to TRBJ2-1, with TRBD2 matching 8 bases. The J segment lost 6 bases and the V segment lost 3 bases, leaving 5 bases of the junction unmatched. The CDR3 loop spans 14 amino acids. Germline CDR1 and CDR2: SGHNT and YYREEE (reference sequence). CDR3 amino acids: CASSWVAGPNEQFF. CDR3 bases: TGTGCCAGCAGCTGGGTAGCGGGACCCAATGAGCAGTTCTTC.

The chain has TRBV9 and TRBJ1-4; D is perhaps TRBD1 (5 bases). This CDR3 region has 16 residues. Germline V gene lookup returns CDR1 SGDLS and CDR2 YYNGEE. Trimming took off 3 bases at V and 0 bases at J, with 12 bases between the two ends. CDR3 bases: TGTGCCAGCAGCGCTGGGGGGATTGCAACTAATGAAAAACTGTTTTTT. Protein: CASSAGGIATNEKLFF.

The V call is TRBV7-9, the J call TRBJ2-3; TRBD2 is a possible D gene (5 bases). In germline, CDR1 is SEHNR, CDR2 FQNEAQ (reference sequence). Deletions cut 1 base from V and 4 bases from J, with 9 bases between. The CDR3 consists of 14 residues. CDR3 sequence reads: CASSLGKGADTQYF. As DNA, the CDR3 is TGTGCCAGCAGCTTAGGGAAGGGAGCAGATACGCAGTATTTT.

This chain connects TRBV7-8 to TRBJ2-1, with D tentatively TRBD2 (6 bases). Trimming cost V 2 bases and J 9 bases, with 20 bases left between them. Germline values: CDR1 SGHVS, CDR2 FQNEAQ. This CDR3 region has 16 residues. The CDR3: CASSLSGSRVWGEQFF. The CDR3 region has the DNA TGTGCCAGCAGCTTATCCGGGAGCAGGGTTTGGGGTGAGCAGTTCTTC.

The V gene is TRBV27, the J gene TRBJ2-7; D is perhaps TRBD1 (8 bases). Looked up from germline, CDR1 is MNHEY and CDR2 is SMNVEV (reference sequence). Trimming took off 5 bases at V and 7 bases at J, with 27 bases between the two ends. CDR3 length: 17 residues. CDR3 sequence: CASSGAGQDTGYVEQYF. CDR3 nucleotides: TGTGCCAGCAGTGGAGCGGGACAGGACACTGGCTACGTGGAGCAGTACTTC.

The genes are TRBV9 and TRBJ1-1, with 7 bases that match TRBD1. J gave up 7 bases and V 0 bases, and 6 bases lay outside the gene matches. The CDR3 totals 14 residues. CDR1 SGDLS and CDR2 YYNGEE come from the germline V gene. CDR3 amino acids: CASSVGGRDSEAFF. Here the CDR3 DNA reads TGTGCCAGCAGCGTAGGGGGCCGGGACAGTGAAGCTTTCTTT.

The V and J genes are TRBV7-9 and TRBJ1-5, with TRBD1 matching over 7 bases. Per germline, CDR1 SEHNR and CDR2 FQNEAQ (reference sequence). Unmatched junction bases numbered 8, after V lost 1 base and J lost 2 bases. This CDR3 spans 17 amino acids. The CDR3 here is CASSLEADRSGNQPQHF. The CDR3 coding sequence is TGTGCCAGCAGCTTAGAGGCGGACAGGTCCGGCAATCAGCCCCAGCATTTT.

The chain has TRBV29-1 and TRBJ1-1, with D uncertain. From germline, CDR1 is SQVTM and CDR2 ANQGSEA. V lost 7 bases, J lost 7 bases, and 13 bases lay in between. The CDR3 extends over 11 amino acids. The CDR3 DNA follows: TGCAGCGCTGCCTGGAGAGGTGAAGCTTTCTTT. This translates into CSAAWRGEAFF.